This T cell receptor (beta chain) derives from a study of T cell responses to AZD1222 COVID-19 vaccine (dated by TCRdb to about 2021). Regarding the study in general: TCR sequencing covered some 250 trial participants: 200 to 220 given two doses of AZD1222 and 26 given two doses of MenACWY control vaccine. Enrollment into the trials was organized by age into subgroups of 18-55, 56-69 and 70-plus years, and those subgroups contained about 150, 27 and 61 TCR-sequenced participants, respectively.

This clone has a single count. The antigen it binds to is not known. Base qualities are missing; no much larger clone stands one base away. The CDR3 regions of human TCRbeta chains were analyzed by immunosequencing. The paper's data handling went like this. Repertoire TCRs were matched against a reference library of SARS-CoV-2-specific TCRs generated with the MIRA antigen-specificity platform. Breadth was defined as the fraction of unique TCRs that were SARS-CoV-2-associated, and depth was defined as the fraction of total T cells that were SARS-CoV-2-associated. Each spike-specific TCR was assigned to its reactive spike region and to a CD4 or CD8 class using the MIRA data. Log10-transformed breadth and depth values were compared by one-way ANOVA with Sidak's multiple comparisons tests. TCRdb retrieved this table from immuneACCESS and kept in-frame rearrangements only. Not all clones are present; in checked studies, unresolved V genes account for under half, and no reason is known for the remainder. V and J calls and clone size come straight from that table; D and trimming were deduced from the DNA. The sample includes about 120,000 clones, with 80% to 90% observed a single time. The leading ten clones occupy about 7.1% of the sample.

General conclusions and limits of the study: CD4 TCRs associated with the vaccine covered the entire spike protein, and the dominant responses were in regions 160-218 and 743-854. The 56-69-year group was small, and its depth increase did not reach significance, likely because of low power. Conclusions about previously exposed vaccinees are limited, since just 6 or 7 AZD1222 recipients were seropositive for SARS-CoV-2 at baseline. Nearly half of unique spike-specific TCRs reportedly recognized epitopes outside regions mutated in the B.1.351 and B.1.1.7 variants. Because no day 14 peak-response samples were available, repertoires were characterized only after the peak T cell response. Participants were mostly white British and included more females than males, and it was suggested by the authors that clonal diversity may have been underestimated. After two AZD1222 doses, spike-specific TCR breadth and depth were significantly higher than at day 0 and than in MenACWY recipients.

Taken from cysteine to phenylalanine, the CDR3 has 14 residues. Just the 42-base CDR3 DNA is kept, in frame starting at base 1. For CDR1 and CDR2, the germline V gene (reference sequence) lists SGHKS and YYEKEE. A distance of 16 bases separates the germline ends of V and J, which lose 0 bases and 10 bases respectively. The sample's time point label, decoded: about 28 days (+/-7) after the second vaccine dose. AZD1222 recipients given second doses at about 4 weeks or at about 12 weeks were pooled, since spike-specific TCR depth and breadth were not found to differ between the two schedules. Vaccinee samples were obtained from the UK trials COV001 and COV002, which included a single-blind randomized controlled phase 2/3 trial of AZD1222 (ChAdOx1 nCoV-19) in healthy adults. For TCRbeta chain sequencing, PBMC samples were collected from trial participants at day 0 and at day 28 after the second dose.

The receptor's source is an adult who received the AZD1222 COVID-19 vaccine. The material was peripheral blood, obtained 28 days after the second AZD1222 dose. The chain links TRBV5-5 with TRBJ2-5; a confident D gene designation cannot be given. The DNA reads as follows: TGTGCCAGCAGCTTGGCTGCAGGCAGAATAAGCCAGTACTTC. It translates as CASSLAAGRISQYF.